This is a list of T cell receptor beta chains from one sample in a study of shared clonotypes between healthy human individuals. Assay: immunoSEQ multiplex PCR; the TCRdb copy retains only in-frame clones and omits some. The sample includes approximately 2.4 million clones, 90% to 97% of them seen just once. The sample comprised naive CD4+ T cells sorted from blood. The receptor set was obtained from a man between 18 and 29 years old in good health. Each CDR3 is given with its conserved first and last residue. The listing skips clone size in some rows; elsewhere it reads once, few, many or a size class.

v_call: TRBV19
clone_size: -
j_call: TRBJ1-6
cdr3_aa: CASSTRTGANSPLHF

v_call: TRBV5-1
clone_size: once
j_call: TRBJ2-3
cdr3_aa: CASSPGLAGRVDTQYF

v_call: TRBV10-3
clone_size: once
j_call: TRBJ1-2
cdr3_aa: CAILPQGLPKGYTF

v_call: TRBV5-1
clone_size: -
j_call: TRBJ1-1
cdr3_aa: CASSYGNTEAFF

v_call: TRBV19
clone_size: -
j_call: TRBJ2-7
cdr3_aa: CASRLVGQGLYEQYF

v_call: TRBV2
clone_size: -
j_call: TRBJ2-5
cdr3_aa: CASSEVTRGAETQYF

v_call: TRBV19
clone_size: -
j_call: TRBJ2-1
cdr3_aa: CASTGPRLEQFF

v_call: TRBV19
clone_size: -
j_call: TRBJ1-4
cdr3_aa: CASSTLGTANEKLFF

v_call: TRBV19
clone_size: few
j_call: TRBJ1-5
cdr3_aa: CASSARDRGNQPQHF

v_call: TRBV10-3
clone_size: -
j_call: TRBJ2-3
cdr3_aa: CAISSGTDTQYF

v_call: TRBV19
clone_size: -
j_call: TRBJ1-4
cdr3_aa: CASSTGGVEKLFF

v_call: TRBV5-1
clone_size: -
j_call: TRBJ2-1
cdr3_aa: CASTQLLPGLAGGSSYNEQFF